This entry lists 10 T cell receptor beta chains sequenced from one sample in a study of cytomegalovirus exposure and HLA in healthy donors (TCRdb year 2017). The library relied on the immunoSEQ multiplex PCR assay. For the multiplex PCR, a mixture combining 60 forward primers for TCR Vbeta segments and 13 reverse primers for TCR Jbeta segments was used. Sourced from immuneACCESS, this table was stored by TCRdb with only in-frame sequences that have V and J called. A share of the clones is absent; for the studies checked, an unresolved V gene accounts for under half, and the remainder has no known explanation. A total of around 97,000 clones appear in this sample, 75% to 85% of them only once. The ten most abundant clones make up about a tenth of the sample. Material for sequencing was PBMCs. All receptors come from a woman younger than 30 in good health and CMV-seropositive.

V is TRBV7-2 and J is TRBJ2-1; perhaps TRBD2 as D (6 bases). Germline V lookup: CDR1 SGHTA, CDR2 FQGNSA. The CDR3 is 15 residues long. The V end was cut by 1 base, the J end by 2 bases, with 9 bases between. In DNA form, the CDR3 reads TGTGCCAGCAGCTTAGTAGGCGGGACCTACAATGAGCAGTTCTTC. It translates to CASSLVGGTYNEQFF.

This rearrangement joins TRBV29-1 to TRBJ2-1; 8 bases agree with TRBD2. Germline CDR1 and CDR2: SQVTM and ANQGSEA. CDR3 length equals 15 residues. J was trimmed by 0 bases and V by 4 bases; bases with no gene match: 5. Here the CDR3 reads CSVASGWSSYNEQFF. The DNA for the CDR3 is TGCAGCGTTGCTAGCGGGTGGAGCTCCTACAATGAGCAGTTCTTC.

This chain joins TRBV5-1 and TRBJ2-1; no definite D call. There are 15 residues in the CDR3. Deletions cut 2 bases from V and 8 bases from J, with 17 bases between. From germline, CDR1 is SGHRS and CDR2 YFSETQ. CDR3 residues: CASSFYSAGTDEQFF. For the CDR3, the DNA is TGCGCCAGCAGCTTCTACTCGGCAGGAACTGATGAGCAGTTCTTC.

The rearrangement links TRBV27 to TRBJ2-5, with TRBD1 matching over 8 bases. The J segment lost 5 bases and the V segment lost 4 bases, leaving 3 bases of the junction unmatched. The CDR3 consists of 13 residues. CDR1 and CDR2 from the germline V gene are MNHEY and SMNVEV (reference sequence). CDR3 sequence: CASSSTGGETQYF. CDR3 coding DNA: TGTGCCAGCAGTTCAACAGGGGGGGAGACCCAGTACTTC.

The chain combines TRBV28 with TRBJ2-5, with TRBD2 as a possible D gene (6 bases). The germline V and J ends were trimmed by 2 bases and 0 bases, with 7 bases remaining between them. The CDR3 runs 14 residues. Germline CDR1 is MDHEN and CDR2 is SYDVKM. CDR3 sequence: CASSLPGDQETQYF. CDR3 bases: TGTGCCAGCAGTTTACCGGGAGACCAAGAGACCCAGTACTTC.

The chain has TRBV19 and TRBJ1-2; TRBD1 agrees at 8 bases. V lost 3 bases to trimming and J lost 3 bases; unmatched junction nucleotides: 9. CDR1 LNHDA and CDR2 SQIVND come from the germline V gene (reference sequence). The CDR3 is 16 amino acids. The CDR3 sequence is CASSILRRGQDYGYTF. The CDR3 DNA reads TGTGCCAGTAGTATTTTGCGCAGGGGGCAGGACTATGGCTACACCTTC.

Here the CDR3 reads CASSPPTSGSYEQYF. DNA of the CDR3: TGTGCCAGCTCACCACCGACTAGCGGGAGCTACGAGCAGTACTTC. This chain joins TRBV18 and TRBJ2-7; 12 positions match TRBD2. The germline CDR1 and CDR2 sequences are KGHSH and LQKENI. The V segment lost 0 bases and the J segment 3 bases; nucleotides outside the gene matches: 0. This CDR3 is 15 amino acids long.

The CDR3 reads CASSLYIAGDSDTQYF. The CDR3 DNA reads as TGCGCCAGCAGCTTGTATATAGCGGGGGACTCAGATACGCAGTATTTT. The chain recombines TRBV5-1 with TRBJ2-3; 9 bases are shared with TRBD2. CDR3 length equals 16 residues. V was clipped by 1 base and J by 4 bases; unmatched bases: 7. Germline V CDR1 and CDR2: SGHRS, YFSETQ.

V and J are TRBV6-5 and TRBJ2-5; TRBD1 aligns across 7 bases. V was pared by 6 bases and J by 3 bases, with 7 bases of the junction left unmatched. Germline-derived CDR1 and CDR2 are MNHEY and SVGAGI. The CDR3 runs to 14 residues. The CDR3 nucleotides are TGTGCCAGCAGGCTACAGGGGTTGGAAGAGACCCAGTACTTC. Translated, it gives CASRLQGLEETQYF.

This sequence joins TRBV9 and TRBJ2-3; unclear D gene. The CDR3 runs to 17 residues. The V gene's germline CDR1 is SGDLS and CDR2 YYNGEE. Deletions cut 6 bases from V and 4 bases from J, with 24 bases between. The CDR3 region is CASNPSGAASMSDTQYF. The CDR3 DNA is TGTGCCAGCAACCCCTCCGGCGCGGCCTCTATGTCAGATACGCAGTATTTT.